The T cell receptor (beta chain) described here comes from a study of blood T cell repertoires in COVID-19. The wider study: COVID-19 samples, acute and convalescent, were from the United States, Italy and Spain. The cDNA or gDNA used as material had been derived from T cells, B-cell-depleted T cells, or PBMCs.

As processed by the authors: Scientists estimated how many nucleated cells there were by amplifying reference gene primers. TCRdb keeps only in-frame clones here, not all; method: immunoSEQ multiplex PCR. V, J and clone size are taken as reported in that table, and D and trimming were inferred from the DNA itself. The table has some 200,000 clones, 88% seen once. The germline gives CDR1 LNHDA, CDR2 SQIVND (reference sequence). V gave up 0 bases and J gave up 7 bases, with 13 bases separating them. This CDR3 contains 15 residues. The receptor was isolated from a man between 18 and 29 years old with active or convalescent COVID-19. The sample taken for sequencing was peripheral blood. This chain uses TRBV19 with TRBJ1-5; D remains ambiguous. The CDR3 DNA reads as TGTGCCAGTAGTATAGACAACAGCCTCCGACAGCCCCAGCATTTT. It yields the protein CASSIDNSLRQPQHF.